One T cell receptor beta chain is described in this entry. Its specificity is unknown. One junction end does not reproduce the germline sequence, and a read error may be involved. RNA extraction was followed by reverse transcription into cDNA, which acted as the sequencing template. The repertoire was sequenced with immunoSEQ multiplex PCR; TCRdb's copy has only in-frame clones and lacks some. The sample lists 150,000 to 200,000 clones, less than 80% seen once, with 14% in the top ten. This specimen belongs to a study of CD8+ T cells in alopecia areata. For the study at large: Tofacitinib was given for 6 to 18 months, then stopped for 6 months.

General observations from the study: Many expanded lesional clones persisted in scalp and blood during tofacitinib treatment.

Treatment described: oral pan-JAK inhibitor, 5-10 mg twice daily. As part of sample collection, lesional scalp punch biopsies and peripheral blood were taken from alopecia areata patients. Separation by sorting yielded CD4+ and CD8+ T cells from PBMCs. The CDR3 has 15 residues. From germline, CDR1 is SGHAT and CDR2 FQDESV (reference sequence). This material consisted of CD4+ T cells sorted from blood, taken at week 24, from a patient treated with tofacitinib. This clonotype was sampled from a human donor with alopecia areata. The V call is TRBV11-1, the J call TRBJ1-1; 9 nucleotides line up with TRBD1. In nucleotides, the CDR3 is TGTGCCAGCAGCCCGGAACCGGGACAGGGTCCTGTTCGTGTCTTT. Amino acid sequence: CASSPEPGQGPVRVF.